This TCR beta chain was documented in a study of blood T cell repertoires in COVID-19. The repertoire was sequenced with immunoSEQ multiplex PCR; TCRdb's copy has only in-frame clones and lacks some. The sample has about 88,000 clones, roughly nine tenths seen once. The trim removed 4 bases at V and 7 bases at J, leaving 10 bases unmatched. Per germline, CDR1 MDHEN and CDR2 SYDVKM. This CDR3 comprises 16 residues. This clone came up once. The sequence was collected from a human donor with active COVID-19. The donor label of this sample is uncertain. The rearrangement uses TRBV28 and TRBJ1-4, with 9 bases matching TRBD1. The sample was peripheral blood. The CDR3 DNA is TGTGCCAGCAGTTCCCTTGACAGGGGGTTAAGTGAAAAACTGTTTTTT. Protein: CASSSLDRGLSEKLFF. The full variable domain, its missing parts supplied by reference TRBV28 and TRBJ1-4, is DVKVTQSSRYLVKRTGEKVFLECVQDMDHENMFWYRQDPGLGLRLIYFSYDVKMKEKGDIPEGYSVSREKKERFSLILESASTNQTSMYLCASSSLDRGLSEKLFFGSGTQLSVL.